This T cell receptor (beta chain) emerged from a study of T-cell reconstitution after alpha-beta-depleted transplantation in children. Germline CDR1 reads SGHRS; CDR2 reads YFSETQ. The V end lost 4 bases, the J end lost 0 bases, and 13 bases lay between the germline ends. The CDR3 loop spans 15 amino acids. This clonotype was counted ten times or more. Unique molecular identifiers were incorporated when the TCRbeta library was constructed. TCRdb ran MiXCR on the PCR reads and lists one entry per CDR3 protein. The data hold around 200,000 distinct CDR3 sequences, with about 6.3% observed a single time.

The receptor's source is a human donor who donated a stem cell graft to a child with Wiskott-Aldrich syndrome. The gene calls are TRBV5-1 and TRBJ1-1; TRBD1 might be the D (5 bases). The input for sequencing was PBMCs from the stem cell graft donor, taken from the stem cell graft. The CDR3 region has the DNA TGCGCCAGCAGCACAGCCGGGACCTTGAACACTGAAGCTTTCTTT. Amino acids: CASSTAGTLNTEAFF.